This TCR beta chain originates from a study of T cells in Graves' hyperthyroidism and ophthalmopathy (dated by TCRdb to about 2019). With regard to the full study: Peripheral blood samples were taken at the time of initial diagnosis, prior to any treatment. To identify distinguishing TCR V-J signatures, a discovery cohort of about 100 patients was used, comprising 43 with Graves' ophthalmopathy and 55 to 65 with stable Graves' hyperthyroidism. An independent validation cohort of fewer than 20 hyperthyroidism patients and 17 patients who later progressed to ophthalmopathy tested prospective prediction of ophthalmopathy. The 100 or so discovery patients were randomly divided into training and test sets at a 7:3 ratio. The study also compared thyroid tissue and blood T-cell repertoires from roughly 6 Graves' hyperthyroidism patients. After blood sampling, hyperthyroidism patients were treated with methimazole at a starting dose of 30 mg daily, and ophthalmopathy patients were treated with high-dose intravenous methylprednisolone. TCR Vbeta CDR3 sequencing of some 140 peripheral blood samples (approximately 44 ophthalmopathy, around 80 hyperthyroidism and approximately 17 progressor patients) is reported in the paper. The paper's findings and limits, for the study overall: Ophthalmopathy was separated from stable hyperthyroidism by a 13 V-J signature model, with roughly 88% sensitivity and approximately 84% specificity obtained in cross-validation and 80%/75% obtained in testing. Blood samples also contained most of the expanded thyroid clonotypes (frequency above 0.001), which suggests that blood repertoires may reflect thyroid immune responses. In validation, progression to ophthalmopathy was predicted by the model with 70.59% sensitivity and 72.22% specificity, a median of roughly 6 months before onset. No statistical method was used to set the sample size in advance, and investigators knew the group allocation.

Of note for this clonotype: Its antigen is not yet known. Per-nucleotide qualities are absent, and no much larger clonotype sits a single base away.

The TCR beta CDR3 regions were amplified from the RNA transcripts. The first round of RT-PCR for the TCR CDR3 was performed with the HTBI primer set and the Qiagen OneStep RT-PCR kit. Libraries were constructed in a second round of multiplex PCR, after which size selection and purification were performed. Paired-end sequencing of the libraries was performed with 100 bp reads on an Illumina HiSeq2000. On the authors' methods: SOAPnuke was used to process the raw data, with reads discarded if the reads contained adapters or uncalled bases, had a mean Phred below 15, or lacked an exact constant-primer or identifier match. COPE v1.2.5 was used to merge high-quality paired reads, and clonotypes were defined as unique nucleotide sequences. MiTCR v1.1 was used to align the clonotypes against IMGT TRBV, TRBD and TRBJ reference segments. The analysis was restricted to V-J combinations with a frequency above 0.0001, which together covered 99% to 99.2% of the repertoires. The TCS score was defined as F50 (clonal expansion) divided by E x V (chaos), with BLOSUM62-based TCRdist calculated between CDR3 peptides within each V-J. Welch's t-statistics and random forest reduced fewer than 600 V-J features to 10 to 15, which were used in a naive Bayes classifier (R e1071). TCRdb itself trimmed the public reads at Q25 with fastp, ran MiXCR and retained productive beta chains. Merged by CDR3 protein, the rows form single entries marked with the most common genes and DNA. These V and J calls originate from TCRdb's pipeline instead of the authors' own analysis. This sample has over 700,000 distinct CDR3 sequences in its table, and 18% of those were observed once. The ten largest clones represent around 17% of the sample.

Hyperthyroidism patients were newly diagnosed, with disease duration under 2 months, and aged 18 to 65 years. The study excluded patients with uncontrolled infections, other autoimmune diseases, pregnancy or lactation. Clinical symptoms, serum thyroxine and TRAb, thyroid ultrasound, and orbital computed tomography formed the basis for the diagnoses. For progressor patients, blood was drawn at the first diagnosis of hyperthyroidism, before any ophthalmopathy symptoms had appeared. PBMCs were isolated from more than 9 ml of fresh peripheral blood by Ficoll-Paque density gradient centrifugation. Patients classed as progressors first received a Graves' hyperthyroidism diagnosis and then went on to develop ophthalmopathy during follow-up. Total RNA was extracted using Trizol reagent, and RNA quality was assessed on an Agilent 2100 Bioanalyzer. V loses 0 bases of germline sequence and J loses 6 bases, and the interval between the two ends is 14 bases. The CDR3 runs 15 residues from the cysteine to the phenylalanine. Left in the record is the CDR3 DNA by itself, 45 bases read in frame from the first base. The germline V gene (reference sequence) supplies CDR1 WNHNN and CDR2 SYGVQD.

Material for sequencing was blood. The sequence came from a woman between 45 and 60 years old with Graves' hyperthyroidism that later progressed to Graves' ophthalmopathy. The chain uses TRBV10-1 and TRBJ1-2; no D gene call is confident. The sequenced DNA is TGCGCCAGCAGTGAGTCTAGGACCGGCCCCCATGGCTACACCTTC. The encoded protein is CASSESRTGPHGYTF.